The 7 T cell receptor beta chains below all came from one sample that was sequenced in a study of T cells in Graves' hyperthyroidism and ophthalmopathy. Regions amplified from RNA transcripts were the TCR beta CDR3 regions. HTBI primers were the set used in a first-round RT-PCR of the TCR CDR3. TCRdb used MiXCR to reprocess the multiplex PCR reads, holding one entry per CDR3 protein. This table has under 350,000 distinct CDR3 sequences, about 25% appearing once. Sequenced input: blood. The source of these receptors is a man aged 40-50 years with Graves' hyperthyroidism that later progressed to Graves' ophthalmopathy.

This clonotype turned up a few times. This rearrangement joins TRBV12-3 or TRBV12-4 to TRBJ2-7, with 8 positions matching TRBD2. Trimming removed 4 bases from V and 6 bases from J; junction bases left unmatched: 11. The CDR3 has 15 amino acids. The CDR3 sequence: CASSSTSGRIGEQYF. For the CDR3, the DNA is TGTGCCAGCAGTTCGACAAGCGGGAGAATCGGCGAGCAGTACTTC.

This clonotype has a count of ten or more. The chain carries TRBV5-1 and TRBJ1-2; D possibly corresponds to TRBD1 (6 bases). The germline V gene has CDR1 SGHRS and CDR2 YFSETQ. V was shortened by 2 bases and J by 0 bases, with 8 bases between the two germline ends. The CDR3 sequence is 14 residues long. The CDR3 nucleotides read TGCGCCAGCAGCTTAGGGACACCTAACTATGGCTACACCTTC. The encoded protein is CASSLGTPNYGYTF.

This clonotype has a count of ten or more. This chain connects TRBV7-3 to TRBJ2-7; 8 nucleotides align to TRBD1. The CDR3 extends over 14 amino acids. CDR1 and CDR2 from the germline V gene are SGHTA and FQGTGA. J lost 4 bases, V lost 4 bases, and 6 bases had no gene match. The CDR3 reads CASSSQQGDYEQYF. The DNA for the CDR3 is TGTGCCAGCAGCTCACAACAGGGGGATTACGAGCAGTACTTC.

The rearrangement links TRBV12-3 or TRBV12-4 to TRBJ2-7; 8 bases map to TRBD1. CDR3 length: 14 residues. V trimming: 3 bases; J trimming: 2 bases; junction bases outside the gene matches: 3. DNA for the CDR3: TGTGCCAGCAGTTTTAGGACAGGGCCCTACGAGCAGTACTTC. Its translation is CASSFRTGPYEQYF.

This clonotype was picked up many times. The chain couples TRBV4-2 to TRBJ2-2; D remains unclear. Trimming removed 1 base at V and 1 base at J, with 7 bases between. This CDR3 is built from 15 residues. The germline CDR1 and CDR2 sequences are LGHNA and YNFKEQ. As DNA, the CDR3 is TGTGCCAGCAGCCAAGGAAGGGTGAACACCGGGGAGCTGTTTTTT. Translated, it gives CASSQGRVNTGELFF.

The J gene is TRBJ1-1, the V gene TRBV20-1; D might be TRBD1 (5 bases). Trimming removed 1 base at V and 4 bases at J, with 13 bases between. Per germline, CDR1 DFQATT and CDR2 SNEGSKA (reference sequence). The CDR3 extends over 14 amino acids. The CDR3 region has the DNA TGCAGTGCTAGAGTTCCAGGGAGGCCCACTGAAGCTTTCTTT. Protein product: CSARVPGRPTEAFF.

This clonotype was recorded at least ten times. This chain uses TRBV6-2 or TRBV6-3 with TRBJ2-7; maybe TRBD2 (5 bases). Trimming took off 8 bases at V and 6 bases at J, with 23 bases between the two ends. The length of the CDR3 is 15 residues. Germline values: CDR1 MNHEY, CDR2 SVGEGT. CDR3 region: CASALNLALGSEQYF. DNA of the CDR3: TGTGCCAGCGCGTTAAATCTAGCTCTGGGGAGCGAGCAGTACTTC.